This T cell receptor beta chain comes out of a study of blood T cell repertoires in COVID-19 (TCRdb year 2020). The study in broad terms: Samples from collaborators originated in the United States, Italy and Spain and spanned both the acute and convalescent phases of COVID-19. The prospective study material was composed of cDNA or gDNA derived from T cells, B-cell-depleted T cells, or PBMCs. Subjects who had been exposed to COVID-19, were actively infected with it, or had recovered from it provided the deeply sampled blood TCRbeta repertoires that made up the dataset. A freely available public database, intended as a resource for researchers studying the immune response to SARS-CoV-2, is where the repertoires were released. The samples were drawn from two sources: the first 160 participants of the ongoing ImmuneRACE study, and 1,254 subjects contributed by 6 global collaborators. Sample metadata almost always included a de-identified subject ID, COVID-19 status, age in years and sex. HLA class I and class II types, where available, came from metadata supplied by the sample provider rather than from assay-based typing.

Collaborating institutions collected whole blood in K2EDTA tubes following their own protocols. Collaborator samples were shipped for TCRbeta analysis as frozen whole blood, isolated PBMCs, or DNA extracted from either sample type. In regard to this clone: This receptor's antigen is unknown. No per-base quality is available; no much larger clone lies one base away.

The paper as a whole reports these results and caveats: Clinical and demographic metadata were provided uncurated, with the amount varying by source and participant.

The germline V gene encodes CDR1 MNHEY and CDR2 SVGEGT. The CDR3 runs 13 residues from the cysteine to the phenylalanine. Just the 39-base CDR3 DNA is kept, in frame starting at base 1. V loses 6 bases of germline sequence and J loses 3 bases, and the interval between the two ends is 11 bases. TCRbeta CDR3 regions were amplified from genomic DNA by means of the immunoSEQ Assay, a bias-controlled multiplex PCR. For the original study's pipeline: The number of nucleated cells in each sample was estimated by amplification of reference gene primers within the assay. To quantify the absolute abundance of each unique TCRbeta CDR3 rearrangement, sequence reads were collapsed and filtered. Productive Simpson clonality was computed per sample as the square root of Simpson's diversity index over productive rearrangements. As stored in TCRdb, this immuneACCESS dataset retains in-frame rearrangements with V and J assigned. A fraction of the clones does not appear; measured against another copy, unresolved V genes explain less than half of the discrepancy, and the remainder lacks a known reason. The V and J calls and clone size are taken from that table; D and trimming were inferred from the DNA. Across this sample there are about 70,000 clones, with 87% seen only once. Together, the top ten hold roughly 11% of the sample.

Sequencing was done on a sample of peripheral blood. The clonotype comes from a woman aged 18-29 years with acute or convalescent COVID-19. In this chain, TRBV6-2 or TRBV6-3 is recombined with TRBJ1-1; tentative D gene TRBD1, with 6 bases matching. For the CDR3, the sequence is CASSPGQYTEAFF. In nucleotides, the sequence is TGTGCCAGCAGCCCCGGACAGTACACTGAAGCTTTCTTT.